This T cell receptor (beta chain) was identified during a study of T cells in Graves' hyperthyroidism and ophthalmopathy. The junction had 6 bases not matched to a gene; V was cut back by 6 bases and J by 6 bases. The CDR3 consists of 13 residues. CDR1 and CDR2 (germline): DFQATT, SNEGSKA (reference sequence). Ophthalmopathy patients showed a Clinical Activity Score of at least 3, NOSPECS grade of at least 4 and duration under 3 months. Diagnoses were established using clinical symptoms, serum thyroxine and TRAb, thyroid ultrasound and orbital computed tomography. Many counts were recorded for this clonotype. Researchers took RNA transcripts and amplified the TCR beta CDR3 regions from them. In the first-round RT-PCR of the TCR CDR3, the HTBI primer set was used. Using its own MiXCR run on the multiplex PCR reads, TCRdb lists one record per CDR3 protein. The sample yields 640,000 or so distinct CDR3 sequences, roughly 14% seen once.

The chain uses TRBV20-1 and TRBJ1-5; TRBD1 aligns across 9 bases. Material: blood. The sequence derives from a woman aged 40 to 55 with Graves' ophthalmopathy. CDR3 amino acids: CSATGTGSQPQHF. CDR3 nucleotide sequence: TGCAGTGCCACCGGGACAGGGAGTCAGCCCCAGCATTTT.